The next 15 T cell receptor beta chains were all read from a single sample in a study of response to subunit inactivated influenza vaccine (dated by TCRdb to the late 2010s). Receptor amplification or capture employed RT-PCR. The sequencer was an Illumina HiSeq 2500. In-frame beta chains were kept once TCRdb had trimmed the public reads at Q25 with fastp and called clones with MiXCR. Records with the same CDR3 protein are collapsed into one entry carrying the most frequent genes and DNA. The sample includes 450,000 to 600,000 distinct CDR3 sequences, with more than 15% observed a single time. 3% of the sample lies in the top ten. Source: CD4+ T cells sorted from PBMCs, taken about 23 months after vaccination. These receptor sequences come from a man aged 50-75 years who received an inactivated influenza vaccine. Donor details come from another sample of the same person, matched by shared clones.

This sequence joins TRBV3-1 and TRBJ2-7, with D perhaps TRBD1 (5 bases). Germline V CDR1 and CDR2: LGHDT, YNNKEL (reference sequence). The CDR3 runs to 17 residues. V gave up 0 bases and J gave up 6 bases, with 21 bases separating them. Here the CDR3 DNA reads TGTGCCAGCAGCCAAGAGGGGCGAGACTGGCCCACCGGCGAGCAGTACTTC. Its protein product is CASSQEGRDWPTGEQYF.

The rearrangement links TRBV5-1 to TRBJ2-7; 7 bases are shared with TRBD1. The V segment lost 1 base and the J segment 3 bases; nucleotides outside the gene matches: 4. The CDR3 sequence is 14 residues long. Germline V gene sequence: CDR1 SGHRS, CDR2 YFSETQ. The CDR3 is CASSLTWDSYEQYF. CDR3 bases: TGCGCCAGCAGCTTGACCTGGGACAGCTACGAGCAGTACTTC.

Only a few counts were recorded for this clonotype. The J gene is TRBJ2-5, the V gene TRBV20-1; D might be TRBD2 (6 bases). The CDR3 length is 12 residues. V was shortened by 6 bases and J by 12 bases, with 20 bases between the two germline ends. The germline CDR1 and CDR2 sequences are DFQATT and SNEGSKA (reference sequence). The CDR3 region is CSARWAGSWEYF. The CDR3 DNA sequence: TGCAGTGCCCGATGGGCGGGGAGTTGGGAGTACTTC.

The sample holds a few counts of this clonotype. The chain has TRBV25-1 and TRBJ2-1; D may correspond to TRBD1 or TRBD2 (5 bases each). V was clipped by 3 bases and J by 5 bases, with 17 bases between them. The CDR3 has 16 amino acids. Looked up from germline, CDR1 is MGHDK and CDR2 is SYGVNS. CDR3 region: CASSEWVGALHNEQFF. The CDR3 nucleotides read TGTGCCAGCAGTGAGTGGGTCGGGGCCCTTCACAATGAGCAGTTCTTC.

The chain combines TRBV5-6 with TRBJ1-2; 8 bases match TRBD1. J was trimmed by 5 bases and V by 0 bases; bases with no gene match: 15. Germline CDR1 reads SGHDT; CDR2 reads YYEEEE. There are 18 residues in the CDR3. CDR3 DNA: TGTGCCAGCAGCTTGGGTGGGCCAGGGGGCCCTCTATATTATGGCTACACCTTC. Translated: CASSLGGPGGPLYYGYTF.

The chain uses TRBV9 and TRBJ1-1, with D unresolved. The CDR3 runs to 16 residues. Germline-derived CDR1 and CDR2 are SGDLS and YYNGEE. The V gene lost 0 bases and the J gene lost 1 base, with 13 bases spanning the gap. Written as DNA, the CDR3 is TGTGCCAGCAGCGTAGAACTACTCGGCCCGAACACTGAAGCTTTCTTT. As protein: CASSVELLGPNTEAFF.

The chain links TRBV6-1 to TRBJ2-7, with 7 bases fitting TRBD1. CDR3 size: 15 residues. Germline lookup yields CDR1 MNHNS and CDR2 SASEGT. Trimming took 6 bases from V and 0 from J; bases not matched to a gene: 8. CDR3 nucleotide sequence: TGTGCCAGCAGGGAACCGGGACAGAACTCCTACGAGCAGTACTTC. The encoded protein is CASREPGQNSYEQYF.

The sample holds many counts of this clonotype. V is TRBV7-2 and J is TRBJ2-7; D might be TRBD1 (6 bases). The CDR3 contains 14 residues. Trimming stripped 5 bases from V and 2 bases from J, with 13 bases between. The germline CDR1 and CDR2 sequences are SGHTA and FQGNSA. DNA of the CDR3: TGTGCCAGCAGCATGGACGGGACAACCTACGAGCAGTACTTC. Translation: CASSMDGTTYEQYF.

The chain has TRBV20-1 and TRBJ1-5; 9 bases align to TRBD1. This CDR3 region has 13 residues. CDR1 is DFQATT, CDR2 SNEGSKA, per germline (reference sequence). J was trimmed by 7 bases and V by 7 bases; bases with no gene match: 8. The CDR3 DNA reads as TGCAGTGTAGCGGGACAGGGTGACCAGCCCCAGCATTTT. Protein: CSVAGQGDQPQHF.

This clonotype was found a few times. The genes are TRBV20-1 and TRBJ2-1, with D perhaps matching TRBD1 (6 bases). CDR1 and CDR2 (germline): DFQATT, SNEGSKA (reference sequence). V was shortened by 2 bases and J by 9 bases, with 20 bases between the two germline ends. The CDR3 length is 15 residues. The CDR3, as DNA: TGCAGTGCTAGACTCCAGACAGGCCTACCCTCTGAGCAGTTCTTC. Encoded protein: CSARLQTGLPSEQFF.

This clonotype was seen a handful of times. The V call is TRBV9, the J call TRBJ2-1, with 7 bases identical to TRBD2. CDR1 is SGDLS and CDR2 is YYNGEE in the germline V gene. The CDR3 totals 13 residues. J was trimmed by 11 bases and V by 3 bases; bases with no gene match: 8. The CDR3, as DNA: TGTGCCAGCAGCGGTGGGACTACTCCGAAGCAGTTCTTC. Its protein is CASSGGTTPKQFF.

This clonotype was counted at least ten times. The chain uses TRBV6-5 and TRBJ2-7, with D perhaps TRBD1 or TRBD2 (5 bases each). Germline V gene lookup returns CDR1 MNHEY and CDR2 SVGAGI. V lost 0 bases, J lost 1 base, and 10 bases lay in between. The CDR3 is 15 residues long. The CDR3 DNA sequence: TGTGCCAGCAGTTACTCCTGGGACGAGTCCTACGAGCAGTACTTC. Translation gives CASSYSWDESYEQYF.

The genes are TRBV6-5 and TRBJ1-1; 10 bases are shared with TRBD1. The CDR3 is 15 residues long. Germline CDR1 reads MNHEY; CDR2 reads SVGAGI. Unmatched junction bases numbered 3, after V lost 2 bases and J lost 3 bases. The CDR3 DNA is TGTGCCAGCAGTTACGGGACAGGGGTGGACACTGAAGCTTTCTTT. Its protein is CASSYGTGVDTEAFF.

This clonotype was picked up many times. The chain employs TRBV5-1 and TRBJ2-1, with a tentative D call TRBD1 (5 bases). The V end lost 0 bases, the J end lost 0 bases, and 7 bases lay between the germline ends. CDR1 and CDR2 from the germline V gene are SGHRS and YFSETQ. The CDR3 has 15 residues. CDR3 in amino acids: CASSLGQSSYNEQFF. The DNA for the CDR3 is TGCGCCAGCAGCTTGGGACAGAGCTCCTACAATGAGCAGTTCTTC.

This clonotype has only a few counts. V usage is TRBV5-1 and J usage is TRBJ2-5, with 7 bases that match TRBD1. The CDR3 has 15 amino acids. CDR1 SGHRS and CDR2 YFSETQ come from the germline V gene. The J segment lost 2 bases and the V segment lost 4 bases, leaving 8 bases of the junction unmatched. The CDR3 reads CASSLNTGQQETQYF. DNA of the CDR3: TGCGCCAGCAGCCTGAATACGGGACAGCAAGAGACCCAGTACTTC. The whole variable domain, filled in from reference TRBV5-1 and TRBJ2-5, reads KAGVTQTPRYLIKTRGQQVTLSCSPISGHRSVSWYQQTPGQGLQFLFEYFSETQRNKGNFPGRFSGRQFSNSRSEMNVSTLELGDSALYLCASSLNTGQQETQYFGPGTRLLVL.